The T cell receptor beta chain described here comes from a study of CD8 T cells in Susac syndrome. The study's findings and limits: As acknowledged by the study, its TCR sequencing and HLA analysis included a relatively small number of individuals.

CD8+ and CD4+ T cells circulating in blood were sequenced for TCR beta. TEMRA cells were enriched by FACS, and CD4+ and CD8+ T cells were negatively isolated. Trimming pared 6 bases from V and 6 bases from J, leaving 14 bases between. Germline CDR1 and CDR2: MDHEN and SYDVKM. The CDR3 totals 13 residues. With random hexamers, reverse transcription was performed on about 0.45 to 1 ug of RNA. TCR beta CDR3 was amplified by immunoSEQ covering 54 Vbeta and 13 Jbeta. TCRdb called the immunoSEQ multiplex PCR reads again in MiXCR, with one record for every CDR3 protein. The repertoire consists of about 150,000 distinct CDR3 sequences, with roughly 92% occurring once and the leading ten covering roughly 0.098%. Turning to this clonotype: Antigen: not known.

This TCR was sampled from a human donor with multiple sclerosis. Sequencing was done on a sample of CD4+ T cells from PBMCs. The J gene is TRBJ1-1, the V gene TRBV28; TRBD1 is a possible D gene (5 bases). CDR3 nucleotide sequence: TGTGCCAGCAGAGGACATTGGGGGTCTGAAGCTTTCTTT. Residues: CASRGHWGSEAFF.